Listed below are T cell receptor beta chains from one sample, sequenced in a study of T cell changes during pregnancy in multiple sclerosis. Profiled with immunoSEQ multiplex PCR; TCRdb holds only in-frame clones, not every one. The repertoire has 60,000 to 75,000 clones, roughly 93% of them found once; the top ten carry roughly 1.4%. The specimen comprised peripheral blood, sampled in the third trimester of pregnancy. The receptors derive from a female donor with multiple sclerosis, enrolled in a pregnancy study. Both conserved end residues are part of each CDR3. A D gene is named only where the DNA matches it firmly. Clone size is stated in some rows and not others, as once, few, many or a class when expanded.

size	V	D	J	DNA	CDR3
-	TRBV9	-	TRBJ2-5	TGTGCCAGCAGCGCAGACATTCACTCCCAAGAGACCCAGTACTTC	CASSADIHSQETQYF
-	TRBV4-3	TRBD1	TRBJ1-6	TGCGCCAGCAGCCAAGTTCCGGCCGGGACAGGGAATTACAATTCACCCCTCCACTTT	CASSQVPAGTGNYNSPLHF
-	TRBV7-8	-	TRBJ1-3	TGTGCCAGCAGCTTCAGCGCCTCTGGAAACACCATATATTTT	CASSFSASGNTIYF
-	TRBV7-4	TRBD1	TRBJ1-5	TGTGCCAGCAGCTTGTGGGGACAGATTAATCAGCCCCAGCATTTT	CASSLWGQINQPQHF
-	TRBV5-1	-	TRBJ1-2	TGCGCCAGCAGCTTCAACAGAAACTATGGCTACACCTTC	CASSFNRNYGYTF
-	TRBV6-1	TRBD1	TRBJ2-6	TGTGCCAGCGGACAGGGGGAACCTGGGGCCAACGTCCTGACTTTC	CASGQGEPGANVLTF
-	TRBV30	-	TRBJ1-2	TGTGCCTGCGCCCGGGAAGGGGGTTCCGGCTACACCTTC	CACAREGGSGYTF
-	TRBV28	TRBD2	TRBJ2-3	TGTGCCAGCAGTTCGGCCGGGACTAGTCCCTCGTGGACGCAGTATTTT	CASSSAGTSPSWTQYF
once	TRBV28	-	TRBJ2-7	TGTGCCAGCAGCCCCCCCCGGGGGGCTGCGGGGTACGAGCAGTACTTC	CASSPPRGAAGYEQYF
-	TRBV6-1	-	TRBJ1-2	TGTGCCAGCAGTACAGGGACCTATGGCTACACCTTC	CASSTGTYGYTF
-	TRBV4-3	TRBD2	TRBJ2-5	TGCGCCAGCAGCCAAGACTTAGCGGGGTGGGGGGAGACCCAGTACTTC	CASSQDLAGWGETQYF
-	TRBV6-1	TRBD2	TRBJ2-1	TGTGCCAGCAGGGGAGGGCAGGTCTACAATGAGCAGTTCTTC	CASRGGQVYNEQFF
-	TRBV6-6	-	TRBJ2-5	TGTGCCAGCAGTGGACAATCAACGCAAGAGACCCAGTACTTC	CASSGQSTQETQYF
-	TRBV5-6	-	TRBJ1-1	TGTGCCAGCAGCTTGAGAGGAGGCACTGAAGCTTTCTTT	CASSLRGGTEAFF
-	TRBV19	TRBD1	TRBJ1-2	TGTGCCAGTAGAAGGGACAGAATCGAATATGGCTACACCTTC	CASRRDRIEYGYTF
-	TRBV5-6	TRBD1	TRBJ2-7	TGTGCCAGCAGCCGAGGGGGCGGCTACGAGCAGTACTTC	CASSRGGGYEQYF
once	TRBV5-1	-	TRBJ2-1	TGCGCCAGCAGCTTAATCGTACAGGGCGAGCAGTTCTTC	CASSLIVQGEQFF
-	TRBV19	-	TRBJ1-4	TGTGCCACCCTTTCAGGGTACGGTGAAAAACTGTTTTTT	CATLSGYGEKLFF
-	TRBV5-1	TRBD1	TRBJ2-5	TGCGCCAGCAGCTGGCCGACAGGGGAAGAGACCCAGTACTTC	CASSWPTGEETQYF
-	TRBV28	-	TRBJ1-6	TGTGCCAGCAGTTTATTAACACCACATAATTCACCCCTCCACTTT	CASSLLTPHNSPLHF
-	TRBV18	TRBD2	TRBJ2-1	TGTGCCAGCTCACCCGGGGGGACCTACAATGAGCAGTTCTTC	CASSPGGTYNEQFF
-	TRBV28	TRBD2	TRBJ2-7	TGTGCCAGCAGTTTAGTGGGCCCGGGAGGAGAATTCTACGGGGAGCAGTACTTC	CASSLVGPGGEFYGEQYF
-	TRBV6-1	-	TRBJ1-1	TGTGCCAGCAGGGAAACTCCCGGGGTCGCGATCCGAGAGGGTGAAGCTTTCTTT	CASRETPGVAIREGEAFF
-	TRBV6-5	TRBD1	TRBJ1-2	TGTGCCAGCAGTCCGGGACAGGGCTACACCTTC	CASSPGQGYTF
once	TRBV19	-	TRBJ1-1	TGTGCCAGTAGTAACTTCGGGGGGGACACTGAAGCTTTCTTT	CASSNFGGDTEAFF
-	TRBV28	TRBD1	TRBJ1-2	TGTGCCAGCAGTTGGGACAGAAATAACTATGGCTACACCTTC	CASSWDRNNYGYTF
-	TRBV10-2	-	TRBJ1-5	TGCGCCAGCAGTGAGTCAGATCGAGGCAATCAGCCCCAGCATTTT	CASSESDRGNQPQHF
once	TRBV18	TRBD1	TRBJ1-2	TGTGCCAGCTCACCACTTCCGGGACAGGGAAATGGCTACACCTTC	CASSPLPGQGNGYTF
few	TRBV6-1	-	TRBJ2-7	TGTGCCAGCAGTGAAGCGGGGGGGGCCTCCTACGAGCAGTACTTC	CASSEAGGASYEQYF
-	TRBV4-1	-	TRBJ1-2	TGCGCCAGCAGCCAAGTATCCGATTGGCAAGGCTACACCTTC	CASSQVSDWQGYTF
few	TRBV7-9	TRBD2	TRBJ2-3	TGTGCCAGCAGCTCCTACGGGACTAGCGGGGGGACATACACAGATACGCAGTATTTT	CASSSYGTSGGTYTDTQYF
-	TRBV7-6	-	TRBJ2-3	TGTGCCAGCAGCTCTAGGGGCTGGAGCACAGATACGCAGTATTTT	CASSSRGWSTDTQYF
-	TRBV2	-	TRBJ2-1	TGTGCCAGCAGTGAATCCACTGGCTCCTACAATGAGCAGTTCTTC	CASSESTGSYNEQFF
-	TRBV28	-	TRBJ2-1	TGTGCCAGCAGTTCCCCTGGCAGCTCCTACAATGAGCAGTTCTTC	CASSSPGSSYNEQFF
-	TRBV19	-	TRBJ1-1	TGTGCCAGTAGATTGAGGGGGACAGCTTTCTTT	CASRLRGTAFF
-	TRBV10-3	TRBD1	TRBJ2-1	TGTGCCATCAGTGGAGGGAGGGACAGGGGGATCAATGAGCAGTTCTTC	CAISGGRDRGINEQFF
-	TRBV10-2	-	TRBJ1-1	TGCGCCAGCAAGGGGGACACTGAAGCTTTCTTT	CASKGDTEAFF
-	TRBV28	-	TRBJ1-1	TGTGCCAGCAGCCGTCTTCACCGGGGCACTGAAGCTTTCTTT	CASSRLHRGTEAFF
medium-sized	TRBV27	-	TRBJ1-5	TGTGCCAGCAGTTTGGCAGGGTATAGCAATCAGCCCCAGCATTTT	CASSLAGYSNQPQHF
-	TRBV2	-	TRBJ1-6	TGTGCCAGCAGTCTTAGGACAGTCCAAGGGGAAAGCTCCTATAATTCACCCCTCCACTTT	CASSLRTVQGESSYNSPLHF
-	TRBV7-2	-	TRBJ2-1	TGTGCCAGCAGCTTCGCCACAGGACGTGAGCAGTTCTTC	CASSFATGREQFF
-	TRBV23-1	-	TRBJ2-6	TGCGCCAGCAGTCAATCGGAGGCCCAGCAAGCCAACGTCCTGACTTTC	CASSQSEAQQANVLTF
-	TRBV2	-	TRBJ1-1	TGTGCCATCCAGGCGACGGAGAACACTGAAGCTTTCTTT	CAIQATENTEAFF
-	TRBV27	-	TRBJ2-1	TGTGCCAGCAGTGGGAGCCAACCCACCTCCTACAATGAGCAGTTCTTC	CASSGSQPTSYNEQFF
-	TRBV6-1	-	TRBJ2-1	TGTGCCAGCGGAGTAACAGGGAATGAGCAGTTCTTC	CASGVTGNEQFF